This T cell receptor (beta chain) was sequenced during a study of cytomegalovirus exposure and HLA in healthy donors. Whole-study results and caveats: Sequencing depth across donors, presence/absence analyses assumed, was roughly uniform. TCR beta sequences numbering around 15,000 were associated with HLA alleles at 0.05 false discovery rate in a later analysis. Highly shared sequence variants in one cluster were likely a sequencing artifact.

This PCR relied on a set of 60 Vbeta primers and 13 Jbeta primers. The method was immunoSEQ multiplex PCR; TCRdb's version includes in-frame clones alone and lacks a portion of them. The sample has 150,000 to 200,000 clones, roughly 79% seen once. The CDR3 loop spans 12 amino acids. Germline V gene lookup returns CDR1 SQVTM and CDR2 ANQGSEA. The V gene end was trimmed by 4 bases and the J gene end by 6 bases; junction bases not matched to a gene: 3. On this clone: Its antigen is unidentified.

The specimen was PBMCs. V is TRBV29-1 and J is TRBJ2-1, with 7 bases identical to TRBD1. This TCR was sampled from a woman aged 40-49 years in good health and CMV-seronegative. CDR3 sequence: CSVAAGGNEQFF. The DNA for the CDR3 is TGCAGCGTTGCGGCAGGGGGCAATGAGCAGTTCTTC.